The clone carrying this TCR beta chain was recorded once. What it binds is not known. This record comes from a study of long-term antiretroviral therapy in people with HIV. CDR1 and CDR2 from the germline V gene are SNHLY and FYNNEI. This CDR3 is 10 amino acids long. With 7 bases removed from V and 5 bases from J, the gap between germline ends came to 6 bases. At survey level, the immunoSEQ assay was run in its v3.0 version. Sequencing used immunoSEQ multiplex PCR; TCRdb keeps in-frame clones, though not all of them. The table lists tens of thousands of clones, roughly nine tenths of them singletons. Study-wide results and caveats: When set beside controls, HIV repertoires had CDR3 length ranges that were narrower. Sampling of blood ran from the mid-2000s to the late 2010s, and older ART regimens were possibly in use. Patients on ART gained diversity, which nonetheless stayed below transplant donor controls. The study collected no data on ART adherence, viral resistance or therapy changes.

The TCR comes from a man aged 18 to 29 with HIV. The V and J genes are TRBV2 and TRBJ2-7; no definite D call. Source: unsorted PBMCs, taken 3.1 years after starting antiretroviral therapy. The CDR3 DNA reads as TGTGCCAGCACTTGGGACGAGCAGTACTTC. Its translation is CASTWDEQYF.